This TCR beta chain is drawn from a study of Ad26.COV2.S vaccination and SARS-CoV-2 variants. This CDR3 has 14 residues. V was trimmed by 10 bases and J by 2 bases, leaving 17 bases between them. CDR1 is SGHVS, CDR2 FQNEAQ, per germline. Using immunoSEQ multiplex PCR, the repertoire was profiled, and TCRdb retains in-frame clones only, with some absent. The table lists over 250,000 clones, more than 70% of them singletons. In regard to this clone: What it binds is unknown.

Stated treatment: roughly 20 received Ad26.COV2.S at low or high dose, single or two shots; about 5 received placebo; per-sample allocation not given. Collection of samples fell on day 63 after the first vaccine or placebo injection. An Ad26 vector expressing Wuhan-strain SARS-CoV-2 spike served as the vaccine. Study findings and constraints: The TCR breadth and depth analyses may have produced an underestimate of total T cell responses.

The sequenced sample was peripheral blood, obtained in a trial of Ad26.COV2.S vaccine versus placebo. This clonotype originated in a person between 18 and 59 years old who received the Ad26.COV2.S COVID-19 vaccine or a placebo. This sequence joins TRBV7-8 and TRBJ2-5; tentative D call: TRBD2 (6 bases). The CDR3 DNA is TGTGCCACCCAGGAGGGACGGGTGCAAGAGACCCAGTACTTC. This encodes CATQEGRVQETQYF.